These 17 T cell receptor beta chains share one sample of origin, sequenced in a study of T cells in Graves' hyperthyroidism and ophthalmopathy (dated by TCRdb to 2018 to 2020). Library method: multiplex PCR. TCRdb shows the sequencer as Illumina HiSeq 2000. TCR beta CDR3 regions were amplified from RNA transcripts. The TCR CDR3 was subjected to a first round of RT-PCR using the HTBI primer set and the Qiagen OneStep RT-PCR kit. TCRdb took the public reads, trimmed them with fastp at Q25, ran MiXCR for clone calling and kept in-frame beta chains. Rows are unified per CDR3 protein, each entry keeping the most common DNA and genes. The sample table holds about 640,000 distinct CDR3 sequences, of which less than 25% were seen once. The top ten hold 34% of the sample. Specimen: blood. Receptor source: a man aged 30 to 45 with Graves' ophthalmopathy.

The chain employs TRBV11-3 and TRBJ2-3, with 12 bases that match TRBD2. J gave up 3 bases and V 5 bases, and 15 bases lay outside the gene matches. This CDR3 is 19 amino acids long. Germline V gene sequence: CDR1 SGHNT, CDR2 YENEEA. The chain's CDR3 is CASSPSPALAGGPTDTQYF. The CDR3 DNA sequence: TGTGCCAGCAGCCCCTCGCCCGCTCTAGCGGGAGGGCCGACAGATACGCAGTATTTT.

The chain has TRBV6-1 and TRBJ1-1; 8 bases are a match to TRBD1. Germline V CDR1 and CDR2: MNHNS, SASEGT. The ends lost 6 bases at V and 1 base at J; junction bases unmatched: 10. There are 16 residues in the CDR3. CDR3 residues: CASRTTGGGSNTEAFF. The CDR3 nucleotides read TGTGCCAGCAGGACCACAGGGGGAGGATCGAACACTGAAGCTTTCTTT.

The chain uses TRBV19 and TRBJ1-5, with 8 nucleotides matching TRBD1. V gave up 4 bases and J gave up 6 bases; unmatched junction bases: 5. This CDR3 contains 14 residues. The V gene's germline CDR1 is LNHDA and CDR2 SQIVND (reference sequence). The CDR3 DNA is TGTGCCAGTAGTACCCAGGGGGCGTTTCAGCCCCAGCATTTT. It encodes CASSTQGAFQPQHF.

V and J are TRBV5-1 and TRBJ2-1, with 7 bases identical to TRBD1. CDR1 is SGHRS and CDR2 is YFSETQ in the germline V gene. Germline trimming cut 2 bases from V and 0 bases from J; bases unmatched to any gene: 2. CDR3 size: 15 residues. CDR3 DNA: TGCGCCAGCAGCTTCCGGGACAGCTCCTACAATGAGCAGTTCTTC. It translates to CASSFRDSSYNEQFF.

This clonotype has just a few counts. CDR3 sequence reads: CASSFPGQGVYNEQFF. CDR3 bases: TGTGCCAGCAGCTTTCCGGGACAGGGAGTTTACAATGAGCAGTTCTTC. The chain has TRBV7-8 and TRBJ2-1; 9 positions match TRBD1. V lost 3 bases, J lost 4 bases, and 7 bases stayed unmatched. Germline assignment: CDR1 SGHVS and CDR2 FQNEAQ. The CDR3 loop spans 16 amino acids.

This clonotype appeared many times. The gene calls are TRBV28 and TRBJ2-7; 9 nucleotides line up with TRBD2. This CDR3 region has 15 residues. Germline V gene sequence: CDR1 MDHEN, CDR2 SYDVKM. With 3 bases clipped from V and 6 bases from J, the junction kept 9 bases outside the gene matches. This CDR3 is CASSFSGSRGPEQYF. In DNA, the CDR3 is TGTGCCAGCAGTTTTAGCGGGAGTAGGGGGCCCGAGCAGTACTTC.

In its sample, this clonotype was seen a few times. The CDR3 here is CASSLIGQGTNQPQHF. CDR3 DNA sequence: TGTGCCAGCAGCTTAATAGGACAGGGAACCAATCAGCCCCAGCATTTT. The chain uses TRBV11-3 and TRBJ1-5; the match to TRBD1 covers 8 bases. Germline V gene sequence: CDR1 SGHNT, CDR2 YENEEA. The CDR3 sequence is 16 residues long. Unmatched junction bases numbered 6, after V lost 2 bases and J lost 3 bases.

Note on this clonotype: With a much larger clone just one base away, this may be a read error. The chain combines TRBV2 with TRBJ1-4; D is uncertain. The ends were cut back, 6 bases at V and 5 bases at J, with 7 bases in the middle. Germline CDR1 SNHLY, CDR2 FYNNEI. The CDR3 loop spans 12 amino acids. CDR3 region: CASRVTNEKLFF. The CDR3 DNA reads as TGTGCCAGCAGGGTAACGAATGAAAAACTGTTTTTT.

This clonotype has just a few counts. The chain combines TRBV27 with TRBJ2-7, with D maybe TRBD2 (6 bases). The CDR3 extends over 15 amino acids. Germline loops: CDR1 MNHEY, CDR2 SMNVEV (reference sequence). Trimming cost V 5 bases and J 3 bases, with 17 bases left between them. The CDR3 region has the DNA TGTGCCAGCAGTCCCACCGGGACTGTGGACTACGAGCAGTACTTC. This gives the protein CASSPTGTVDYEQYF.

Details on this clonotype: A read error may explain this, as a much larger clone is one base away. This chain uses TRBV7-8 with TRBJ2-3, with D unresolved. CDR1 is SGHVS, CDR2 FQNEAQ, per germline. V was trimmed by 6 bases and J by 2 bases, leaving 6 bases between them. CDR3 size: 12 residues. This CDR3 reads CASRVTTDTQYF. The CDR3 coding sequence is TGTGCCAGCAGGGTTACCACAGATACGCAGTATTTT.

This clonotype appeared a few times. The chain joins TRBV2 to TRBJ2-1; D remains unclear. Trimming took 5 bases from V and 11 from J, leaving 22 bases between them. This CDR3 region has 15 residues. The germline V gene has CDR1 SNHLY and CDR2 FYNNEI. In DNA, the CDR3 is TGTGCCAGCAGTTATGACTCAACATTACAAAGGAAGCAGTTCTTC. Protein sequence: CASSYDSTLQRKQFF.

The table lists this clonotype with a few counts. The chain carries TRBV30 and TRBJ2-5; D is uncertain. Germline lookup yields CDR1 GTSNPN and CDR2 SVGIG (reference sequence). Trimming stripped 2 bases from V and 3 bases from J, with 10 bases between. The CDR3 consists of 13 residues. The CDR3 loop is CAWSPGPKETQYF. Here the CDR3 DNA reads TGTGCCTGGAGTCCCGGGCCGAAAGAGACCCAGTACTTC.

The V and J genes are TRBV20-1 and TRBJ1-2; possibly TRBD1 for D (5 bases). This CDR3 contains 11 residues. V was cut by 0 bases and J by 14 bases, with 13 bases left in between. Per the germline V gene, CDR1 is DFQATT and CDR2 is SNEGSKA (reference sequence). The CDR3, as DNA: TGCAGTGCTAGAGAGGGGCTCTCTCAAACCTTC. Protein product: CSAREGLSQTF.

J is TRBJ1-5 and V is TRBV12-3 or TRBV12-4; 7 bases match TRBD1. This CDR3 has 15 residues. With V trimmed by 5 bases and J by 4 bases, 8 bases remained unmatched. CDR3 sequence reads: CASSVVGQINQPQHF. The CDR3 DNA follows: TGTGCCAGCAGTGTTGTGGGACAGATTAATCAGCCCCAGCATTTT.

This clonotype was seen ten or more times. This chain uses TRBV30 with TRBJ1-2; no clear D gene. V lost 0 bases and J lost 5, with 19 bases in between. The CDR3 contains 16 residues. In germline, CDR1 is GTSNPN, CDR2 SVGIG (reference sequence). The CDR3 DNA reads TGTGCCTGGAGTGTACCTAGAAGGGAGCATCATTATGGCTACACCTTC. Amino acid sequence: CAWSVPRREHHYGYTF.

This rearrangement joins TRBV18 to TRBJ2-1; D is uncertain. V gave up 0 bases and J gave up 15 bases, with 30 bases separating them. The CDR3 spans 18 residues. Germline V gene data show CDR1 as KGHSH and CDR2 as LQKENI. The CDR3 sequence is CASSPPMAATPRSNLRFF. DNA for the CDR3: TGTGCCAGCTCACCACCTATGGCCGCCACCCCACGTTCAAATCTGCGGTTCTTC.

This clonotype has a single count. The J gene is TRBJ2-1, the V gene TRBV6-1; D gene ambiguous. The CDR3 has 13 amino acids. V gave up 6 bases and J gave up 5 bases, with 11 bases separating them. Per the germline V gene, CDR1 is MNHNS and CDR2 is SASEGT. The CDR3 DNA reads TGTGCCAGCAGACGGGTGGATCACAATGAGCAGTTCTTC. Amino acid sequence: CASRRVDHNEQFF.